Listed below are T cell receptor beta chains from one sample, sequenced in a study of blood T cell repertoires in COVID-19. Libraries were prepared by immunoSEQ multiplex PCR; TCRdb keeps only in-frame clonotypes and omits some of them. The table shows 65,000 to 75,000 clones, with 82% occurring only once. The sample taken for sequencing was peripheral blood. Every receptor here comes from an elderly woman with acute or convalescent COVID-19. CDR3s include the opening cysteine and the closing phenylalanine or tryptophan. Each record gives: clone size, D gene, J gene, V gene, CDR3 protein, CDR3 DNA. The D gene is left open where the match is weak. Clone size, where shown, is once, few, many, or a class for clones that have expanded.

.,.,TRBJ1-3,TRBV3-1/TRBV3-2,CASSVYAGSSGNTIYF,TGTGCCAGCAGCGTGTACGCAGGGTCCTCTGGAAACACCATATATTTT
.,.,TRBJ1-5,TRBV10-2,CASSRFGGEMLNQPQHF,TGCGCCAGCAGTCGCTTTGGGGGCGAAATGTTAAATCAGCCCCAGCATTTT
.,TRBD2,TRBJ2-3,TRBV7-3,CASSFGSGGSADTQYF,TGTGCCAGCAGCTTTGGCAGCGGGGGGTCCGCAGATACGCAGTATTTT
.,.,TRBJ1-2,TRBV12-3/TRBV12-4,CASSLGGAWGYTF,TGTGCCAGCAGTTTAGGGGGCGCCTGGGGCTACACCTTC
.,TRBD1,TRBJ1-3,TRBV2,CASTRETGAGNTIYF,TGTGCCAGCACCAGGGAAACAGGGGCTGGAAACACCATATATTTT
.,TRBD1,TRBJ2-7,TRBV19,CASRKGQGRLSYEQYF,TGTGCCAGTAGAAAAGGACAGGGTCGACTATCCTACGAGCAGTACTTC
.,.,TRBJ1-1,TRBV12-3/TRBV12-4,CASRPWGGEAFF,TGTGCCAGCAGGCCTTGGGGGGGTGAAGCTTTCTTT
.,TRBD1,TRBJ1-1,TRBV4-1,CASSHSQGAETEAFF,TGCGCCAGCAGCCACTCACAGGGGGCGGAAACTGAAGCTTTCTTT
.,.,TRBJ1-1,TRBV15,CATSTTGSISTEAFF,TGTGCCACCAGCACTACGGGGTCTATAAGCACTGAAGCTTTCTTT
.,TRBD2,TRBJ2-7,TRBV5-1,CASSLTSGGSSYEQYF,TGCGCCAGCAGCTTGACTAGCGGGGGAAGCTCCTACGAGCAGTACTTC
.,.,TRBJ1-3,TRBV11-2,CASSPGYSGNTIYF,TGTGCCAGCAGCCCCGGTTACTCTGGAAACACCATATATTTT
.,TRBD1,TRBJ1-1,TRBV5-1,CASSLSVRQGAIAEAFF,TGCGCCAGCAGCTTGTCCGTTCGACAGGGGGCGATCGCTGAAGCTTTCTTT
.,.,TRBJ2-7,TRBV3-1/TRBV3-2,CASSQEGGIHEQYF,TGTGCCAGCAGCCAAGAGGGGGGAATCCACGAGCAGTACTTC
.,TRBD1,TRBJ1-1,TRBV27,CASSLRPRQGWSPEAFF,TGTGCCAGCAGTTTACGGCCCCGACAGGGTTGGTCGCCTGAAGCTTTCTTT
.,TRBD1,TRBJ2-1,TRBV7-7,CASSLAPGGYEQFF,TGTGCTAGCAGCTTAGCACCAGGGGGCTATGAGCAGTTCTTC
.,.,TRBJ1-2,TRBV3-1/TRBV3-2,CASSQMSGMSYTF,TGTGCCAGCAGCCAAATGTCGGGGATGAGCTACACCTTC
once,.,TRBJ1-6,TRBV19,CASRPGTTYSPLHF,TGTGCCAGTAGGCCGGGAACAACCTATTCACCCCTCCACTTT
.,TRBD2,TRBJ2-5,TRBV9,CASSATSGGPRETQYF,TGTGCCAGCAGCGCGACTAGCGGGGGTCCAAGGGAGACCCAGTACTTC
.,TRBD1,TRBJ1-4,TRBV19,CASSIDRVGNEKLFF,TGTGCCAGTAGTATTGACAGGGTTGGTAATGAAAAACTGTTTTTT
.,TRBD2,TRBJ2-1,TRBV4-1,CASSFTSGGSYEQFF,TGCGCCAGCAGCTTTACTAGCGGGGGATCCTATGAGCAGTTCTTC
few,.,TRBJ2-2,TRBV6-6,CASSPSQTGELFF,TGTGCCAGCAGCCCTAGTCAAACCGGGGAGCTGTTTTTT
.,TRBD1,TRBJ1-6,TRBV3-1/TRBV3-2,CASSQQGQGNSPLHF,TGTGCCAGCAGCCAACAGGGACAGGGTAATTCACCCCTCCACTTT
.,TRBD2,TRBJ2-1,TRBV18,CASSPPGLAASYNEQFF,TGTGCCAGCTCACCACCGGGACTAGCGGCCTCCTACAATGAGCAGTTCTTC
.,.,TRBJ2-5,TRBV3-1/TRBV3-2,CASSPYNVYQETQYF,TGTGCCAGCAGCCCGTATAATGTTTACCAAGAGACCCAGTACTTC
.,.,TRBJ2-1,TRBV3-1/TRBV3-2,CASSQAGNEQFF,TGTGCCAGCAGCCAAGCGGGGAATGAGCAGTTCTTC
.,TRBD2,TRBJ2-1,TRBV5-1,CASSGPGRGGNEQFF,TGCGCCAGCAGTGGCCCCGGGCGGGGGGGAAATGAGCAGTTCTTC